Described below is a single TCR beta chain sequence and its context. The sample is drawn from a study of cytomegalovirus exposure and HLA in healthy donors. The CDR3 length is 15 residues. Germline V CDR1 and CDR2: SGHAT, FQNNGV. Trimming took 1 base from V and 4 from J; bases not matched to a gene: 2. The primer mix had 60 Vbeta and 13 Jbeta primers. Data came from immunoSEQ multiplex PCR; TCRdb stores just in-frame clones and leaves some out. This sample carries roughly 180,000 clones, approximately 82% of them seen once, and the ten largest clones take about 7.6%. The V and J genes are TRBV11-2 and TRBJ1-5; 9 bases are a match to TRBD1. The clonotype comes from a woman aged 40 to 50 in good health and CMV-seropositive. Sequencing input: PBMCs. Here the CDR3 reads CASSLGTGENQPQHF. The CDR3 bases are TGTGCCAGCAGCTTAGGGACAGGGGAGAATCAGCCCCAGCATTTT. The whole variable domain, remainder taken from reference TRBV11-2 and TRBJ1-5, is EAGVAQSPRYKIIEKRQSVAFWCNPISGHATLYWYQQILGQGPKLLIQFQNNGVVDDSQLPKDRFSAERLKGVDSTLKIQPAKLEDSAVYLCASSLGTGENQPQHFGDGTRLSIL.